The entry below describes one T cell receptor (beta chain). Authors' data handling: For nucleated cells, counts were estimated from reference gene primer amplification. The data were produced by immunoSEQ multiplex PCR, yet TCRdb's version contains in-frame clones alone and is incomplete. That table gives V, J and clone size, and the DNA gave D and trimming. The sample carries fewer than 200,000 clones, approximately 90% recorded once. These data belong to a study of blood T cell repertoires in COVID-19. Overall study: The United States, Italy and Spain supplied acute and convalescent COVID-19 samples. T cells, B-cell-depleted T cells, or PBMCs provided the cDNA or gDNA that served as material.

Germline V gene lookup returns CDR1 SEHNR and CDR2 FQNEAQ (reference sequence). Trimming removed 1 base from V and 0 bases from J, with 7 bases in between. There are 15 residues in the CDR3. This clonotype was obtained from a man between 18 and 29 years old who had recovered from COVID-19. J is TRBJ1-5 and V is TRBV7-9, with D maybe TRBD1 (5 bases). Sequenced sample: peripheral blood. CDR3: CASSLGGSSNQPQHF. In nucleotides, the CDR3 is TGTGCCAGCAGCTTAGGGGGCAGTAGCAATCAGCCCCAGCATTTT.